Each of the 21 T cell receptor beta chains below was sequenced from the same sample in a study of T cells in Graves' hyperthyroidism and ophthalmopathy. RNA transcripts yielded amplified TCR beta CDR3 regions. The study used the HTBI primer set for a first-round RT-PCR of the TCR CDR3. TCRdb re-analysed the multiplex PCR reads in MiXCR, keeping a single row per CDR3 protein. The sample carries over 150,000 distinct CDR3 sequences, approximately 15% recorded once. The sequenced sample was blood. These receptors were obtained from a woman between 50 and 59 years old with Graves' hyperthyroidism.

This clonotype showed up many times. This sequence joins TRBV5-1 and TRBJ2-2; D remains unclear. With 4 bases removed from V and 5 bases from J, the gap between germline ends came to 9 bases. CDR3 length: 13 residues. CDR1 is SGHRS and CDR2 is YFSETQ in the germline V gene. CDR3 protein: CASSRPRTGELFF. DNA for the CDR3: TGCGCCAGCAGCCGTCCGCGGACCGGGGAGCTGTTTTTT.

This CDR3 is CASSLWQYEQYF. The CDR3 region has the DNA TGTGCCAGCAGCTTATGGCAGTACGAGCAGTACTTC. The chain combines TRBV7-9 with TRBJ2-7, with no clear D. Germline loops: CDR1 SEHNR, CDR2 FQNEAQ (reference sequence). The CDR3 has 12 amino acids. Trimming took off 2 bases at V and 4 bases at J, with 6 bases between the two ends. The complete variable domain, with remaining parts taken from reference TRBV7-9 and TRBJ2-7, reads DTGVSQNPRHKITKRGQNVTFRCDPISEHNRLYWYRQTLGQGPEFLTYFQNEAQLEKSRLLSDRFSAERPKGSFSTLEIQRTEQGDSAMYLCASSLWQYEQYFGPGTRLTVT.

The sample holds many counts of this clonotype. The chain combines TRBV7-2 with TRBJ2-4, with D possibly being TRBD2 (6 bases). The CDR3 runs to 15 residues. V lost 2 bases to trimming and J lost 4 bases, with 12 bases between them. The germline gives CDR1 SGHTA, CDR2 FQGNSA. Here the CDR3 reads CASSLNAGTKNIQYF. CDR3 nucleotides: TGTGCCAGCAGCTTAAACGCCGGGACTAAAAACATTCAGTACTTC. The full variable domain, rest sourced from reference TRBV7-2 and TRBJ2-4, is GAGVSQSPSNKVTEKGKDVELRCDPISGHTALYWYRQSLGQGLEFLIYFQGNSAPDKSGLPSDRFSAERTGGSVSTLTIQRTQQEDSAVYLCASSLNAGTKNIQYFGAGTRLSVL.

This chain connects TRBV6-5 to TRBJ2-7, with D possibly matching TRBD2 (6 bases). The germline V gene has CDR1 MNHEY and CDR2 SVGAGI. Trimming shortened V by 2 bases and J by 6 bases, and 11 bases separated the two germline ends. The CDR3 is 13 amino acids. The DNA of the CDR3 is TGTGCCAGCAGTTACCTCTTGGGGGGCGAGCAGTACTTC. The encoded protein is CASSYLLGGEQYF.

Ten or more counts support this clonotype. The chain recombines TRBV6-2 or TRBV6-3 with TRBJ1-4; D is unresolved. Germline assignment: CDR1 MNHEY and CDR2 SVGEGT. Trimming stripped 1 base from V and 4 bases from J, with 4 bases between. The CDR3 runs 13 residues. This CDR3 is CASSYFVNEKLFF. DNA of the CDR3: TGTGCCAGCAGTTACTTCGTTAATGAAAAACTGTTTTTT.

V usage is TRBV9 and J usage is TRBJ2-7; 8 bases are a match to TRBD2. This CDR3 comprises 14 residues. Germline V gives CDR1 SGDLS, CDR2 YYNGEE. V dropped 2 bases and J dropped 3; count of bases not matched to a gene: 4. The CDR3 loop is CASSVSGLVYEQYF. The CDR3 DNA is TGTGCCAGCAGCGTGTCGGGACTAGTCTACGAGCAGTACTTC.

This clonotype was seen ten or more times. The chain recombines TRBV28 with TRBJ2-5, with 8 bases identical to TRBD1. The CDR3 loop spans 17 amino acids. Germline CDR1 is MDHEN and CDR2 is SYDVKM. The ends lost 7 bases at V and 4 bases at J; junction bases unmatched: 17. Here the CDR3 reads CASTLGALSRGRETQYF. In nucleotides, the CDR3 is TGTGCCAGCACCCTAGGGGCCCTCTCCAGGGGGCGAGAGACCCAGTACTTC.

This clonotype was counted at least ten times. The CDR3 region has the DNA TGTGCCAGCAGCGGCGCAGCAAGCCTGAACACTGAAGCTTTCTTT. It translates to CASSGAASLNTEAFF. The rearrangement joins TRBV11-2 to TRBJ1-1; D gene ambiguous. From germline, CDR1 is SGHAT and CDR2 FQNNGV. V dropped 5 bases and J dropped 0 bases, with 13 bases sitting between them. The CDR3 consists of 15 residues.

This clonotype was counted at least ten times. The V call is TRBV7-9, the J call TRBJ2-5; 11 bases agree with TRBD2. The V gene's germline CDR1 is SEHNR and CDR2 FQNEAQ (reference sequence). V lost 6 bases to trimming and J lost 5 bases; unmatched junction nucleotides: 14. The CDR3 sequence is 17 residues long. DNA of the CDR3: TGTGCCAGCAGACAGACTAGCGGGGCTCCCGCCGGGGAGACCCAGTACTTC. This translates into CASRQTSGAPAGETQYF.

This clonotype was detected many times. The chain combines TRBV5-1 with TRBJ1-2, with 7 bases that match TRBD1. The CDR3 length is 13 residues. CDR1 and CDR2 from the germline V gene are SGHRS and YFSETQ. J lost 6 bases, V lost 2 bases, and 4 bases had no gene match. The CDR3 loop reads CASSFTGVDGYTF. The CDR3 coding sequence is TGCGCCAGCAGCTTCACAGGGGTTGATGGCTACACCTTC.

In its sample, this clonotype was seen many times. CDR3 loop: CASGPPPFGFSNQPQHF. In nucleotides, the CDR3 is TGTGCTAGTGGTCCGCCCCCTTTTGGGTTCAGCAATCAGCCCCAGCATTTT. This chain uses TRBV12-5 with TRBJ1-5, with D unresolved. The CDR3 loop spans 17 amino acids. V lost 5 bases, J lost 1 base, and 18 bases lay in between. Germline-derived CDR1 and CDR2 are LGHNT and FRNRAP.

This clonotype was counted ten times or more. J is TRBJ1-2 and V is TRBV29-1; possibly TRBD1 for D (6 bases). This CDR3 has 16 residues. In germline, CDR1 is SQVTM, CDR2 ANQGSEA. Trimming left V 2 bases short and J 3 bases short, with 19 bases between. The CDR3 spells CSVEPLLRGSDYGYTF. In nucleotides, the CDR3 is TGCAGCGTTGAACCCCTGCTAAGGGGGTCTGACTATGGCTACACCTTC.

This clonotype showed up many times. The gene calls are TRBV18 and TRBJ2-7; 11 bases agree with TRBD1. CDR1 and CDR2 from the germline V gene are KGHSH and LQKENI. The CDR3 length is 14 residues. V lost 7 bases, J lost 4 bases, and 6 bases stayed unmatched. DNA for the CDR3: TGTGCCAGCTTAGACGGGACAGGGGGTTACGAGCAGTACTTC. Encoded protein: CASLDGTGGYEQYF.

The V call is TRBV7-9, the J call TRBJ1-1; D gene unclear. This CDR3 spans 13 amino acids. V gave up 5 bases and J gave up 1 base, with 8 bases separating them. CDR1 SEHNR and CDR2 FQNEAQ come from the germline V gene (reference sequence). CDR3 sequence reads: CASSPTSNTEAFF. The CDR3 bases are TGTGCCAGCAGCCCGACCTCGAACACTGAAGCTTTCTTT.

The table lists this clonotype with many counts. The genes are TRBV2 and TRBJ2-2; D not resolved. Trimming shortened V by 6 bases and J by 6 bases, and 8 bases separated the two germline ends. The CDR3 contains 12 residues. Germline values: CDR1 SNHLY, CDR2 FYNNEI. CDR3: CASRRSPGELFF. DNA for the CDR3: TGTGCCAGCAGGCGTAGCCCCGGGGAGCTGTTTTTT.

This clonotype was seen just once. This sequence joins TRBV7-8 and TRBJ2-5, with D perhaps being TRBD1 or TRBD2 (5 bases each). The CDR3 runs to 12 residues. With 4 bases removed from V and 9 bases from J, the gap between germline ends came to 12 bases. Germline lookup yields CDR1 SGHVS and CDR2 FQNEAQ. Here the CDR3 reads CASSSLRGAQYF. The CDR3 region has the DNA TGTGCCAGCAGCTCTTTAAGGGGAGCCCAGTACTTC. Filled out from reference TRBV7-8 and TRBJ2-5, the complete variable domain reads GAGVSQSPRYKVAKRGQDVALRCDPISGHVSLFWYQQALGQGPEFLTYFQNEAQLDKSGLPSDRFFAERPEGSVSTLKIQRTQQEDSAVYLCASSSLRGAQYFGPGTRLLVL.

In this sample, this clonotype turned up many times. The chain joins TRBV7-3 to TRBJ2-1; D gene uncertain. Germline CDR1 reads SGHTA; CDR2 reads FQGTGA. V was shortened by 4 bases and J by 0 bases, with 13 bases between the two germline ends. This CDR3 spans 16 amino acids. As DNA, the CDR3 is TGTGCCAGCAGCTCACACGGCCTCAGCTCCTACAATGAGCAGTTCTTC. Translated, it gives CASSSHGLSSYNEQFF.

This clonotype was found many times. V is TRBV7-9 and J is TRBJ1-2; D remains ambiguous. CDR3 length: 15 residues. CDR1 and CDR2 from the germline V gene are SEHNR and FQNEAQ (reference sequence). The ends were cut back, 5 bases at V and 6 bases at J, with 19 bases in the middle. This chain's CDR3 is CASSRSPGSRDGYTF. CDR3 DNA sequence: TGTGCCAGCAGCAGATCACCAGGTAGTCGCGATGGCTACACCTTC.

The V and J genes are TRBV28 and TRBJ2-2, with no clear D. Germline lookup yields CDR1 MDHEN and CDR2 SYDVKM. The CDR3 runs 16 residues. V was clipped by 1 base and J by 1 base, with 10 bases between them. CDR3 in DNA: TGTGCCAGCAGTTTATCTGGGATCCTGAACACCGGGGAGCTGTTTTTT. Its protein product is CASSLSGILNTGELFF.

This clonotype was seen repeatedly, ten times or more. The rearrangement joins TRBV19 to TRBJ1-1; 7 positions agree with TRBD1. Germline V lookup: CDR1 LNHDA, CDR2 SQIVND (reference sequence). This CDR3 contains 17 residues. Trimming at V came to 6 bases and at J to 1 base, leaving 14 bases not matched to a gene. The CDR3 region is CASRGTGTANQNTEAFF. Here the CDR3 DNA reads TGTGCCAGTAGGGGAACCGGGACAGCGAACCAGAACACTGAAGCTTTCTTT.

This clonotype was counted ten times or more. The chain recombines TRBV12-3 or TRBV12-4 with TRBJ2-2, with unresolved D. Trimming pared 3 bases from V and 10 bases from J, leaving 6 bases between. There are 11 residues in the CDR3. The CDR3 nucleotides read TGTGCCAGCAGTTTTACCCTGGAGCTGTTTTTT. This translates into CASSFTLELFF.